The 17 T cell receptor beta chains reported below all come from one sample, sequenced in a study of blood T cell repertoires in COVID-19. The table came from immunoSEQ multiplex PCR; TCRdb's copy has only in-frame clones and leaves some out. This sample has a few hundred thousand clones, with about 90% found just once. Sample: peripheral blood. The source of these receptors is a woman under 40 with COVID-19, enrolled during active disease.

The chain uses TRBV18 and TRBJ1-6, with 7 bases identical to TRBD1. Germline V gene data show CDR1 as KGHSH and CDR2 as LQKENI. This CDR3 is 17 amino acids long. V was pared by 3 bases and J by 0 bases, with 5 bases of the junction left unmatched. The CDR3: CASSPGQTSSYNSPLHF. The CDR3 coding sequence is TGTGCCAGCTCACCGGGACAGACGAGCTCCTATAATTCACCCCTCCACTTT.

The chain carries TRBV4-1 and TRBJ1-5; D call uncertain. The CDR3 length is 17 residues. Per germline, CDR1 MGHRA and CDR2 YSYEKL. V dropped 1 base and J dropped 0 bases, with 13 bases sitting between them. CDR3 bases: TGCGCCAGCAGCCAAGCGGGAGGTCTAAATAGCAATCAGCCCCAGCATTTT. This encodes CASSQAGGLNSNQPQHF.

The V call is TRBV27, the J call TRBJ2-7, with 12 positions matching TRBD2. CDR1 is MNHEY, CDR2 SMNVEV, per germline (reference sequence). V was pared by 3 bases and J by 4 bases, with 4 bases of the junction left unmatched. The CDR3 is made up of 15 amino acids. Written as DNA, the CDR3 is TGTGCCAGCAGTTTCCTAGCGGGAGGGTATTACGAGCAGTACTTC. This sequence encodes CASSFLAGGYYEQYF.

V and J are TRBV5-4 and TRBJ2-3; the match to TRBD2 covers 9 bases. The CDR3 length is 12 residues. Germline-derived CDR1 and CDR2 are SGHNT and YYREEE (reference sequence). The trim removed 4 bases at V and 9 bases at J, leaving 3 bases unmatched. The chain's CDR3 is CASSKTSGTQYF. Written as DNA, the CDR3 is TGTGCCAGCAGCAAGACTAGCGGCACGCAGTATTTT.

The chain is built from TRBV6-5 and TRBJ1-1; tentatively, D is TRBD1 (6 bases). CDR1 is MNHEY and CDR2 is SVGAGI in the germline V gene. With 0 bases removed from V and 0 bases from J, the gap between germline ends came to 8 bases. This CDR3 is 15 amino acids long. The CDR3 nucleotides are TGTGCCAGCAGTTACTCCGGGACAATGAACACTGAAGCTTTCTTT. Protein: CASSYSGTMNTEAFF.

The gene calls are TRBV2 and TRBJ1-2; 7 nucleotides agree with TRBD1. Germline V gene lookup returns CDR1 SNHLY and CDR2 FYNNEI. The trim removed 6 bases at V and 8 bases at J, leaving 6 bases unmatched. The CDR3 is made up of 12 amino acids. CDR3 amino acids: CASRRGLQGYTF. The CDR3 DNA sequence: TGTGCCAGCAGAAGGGGGCTCCAGGGCTACACCTTC.

The chain links TRBV7-9 to TRBJ1-2, with 7 bases matching TRBD1. In germline, CDR1 is SEHNR, CDR2 FQNEAQ (reference sequence). Losses at the gene ends were 4 bases for V and 4 bases for J; bases not matched to a gene: 9. This CDR3 contains 15 residues. DNA of the CDR3: TGTGCCAGCAGCTCCAGCGAGGACAGGCTCTATGGCTACACCTTC. This encodes CASSSSEDRLYGYTF.

The chain couples TRBV5-5 to TRBJ2-1, with 7 bases lining up with TRBD1. CDR1 and CDR2 (germline): SGHKS, YYEKEE (reference sequence). The V and J ends lost 1 base and 1 base, in that order; junction bases with no gene match: 5. The CDR3 runs 16 residues. In nucleotides, the CDR3 is TGTGCCAGCAGCTTGCCCCGGGACAGTTCCTACAATGAGCAGTTCTTC. Protein product: CASSLPRDSSYNEQFF. Supplemented by reference TRBV5-5 and TRBJ2-1, the full variable domain reads DAGVTQSPTHLIKTRGQQVTLRCSPISGHKSVSWYQQVLGQGPQFIFQYYEKEERGRGNFPDRFSARQFPNYSSELNVNALLLGDSALYLCASSLPRDSSYNEQFFGPGTRLTVL.

The chain uses TRBV11-2 and TRBJ2-5; tentatively, D is TRBD2 (6 bases). The V and J ends lost 3 bases and 1 base respectively, with 9 bases between them. Per the germline V gene, CDR1 is SGHAT and CDR2 is FQNNGV. The CDR3 sequence is 14 residues long. The CDR3 DNA reads as TGTGCCAGCAGCTTCGGTAGCGGCCAAGAGACCCAGTACTTC. As protein: CASSFGSGQETQYF.

The chain uses TRBV6-2 or TRBV6-3 and TRBJ2-3; tentative D call: TRBD2 (5 bases). V was cut by 2 bases and J by 10 bases, with 10 bases left in between. The CDR3 loop spans 12 amino acids. From germline, CDR1 is MNHEY and CDR2 SVGEGT. In nucleotides, the CDR3 is TGTGCCAGCAGTTACGCGGGCGGCTCGCAGTATTTT. As protein: CASSYAGGSQYF.

The chain joins TRBV28 to TRBJ1-4; the match to TRBD1 covers 8 bases. The CDR3 consists of 15 residues. CDR1 is MDHEN and CDR2 is SYDVKM in the germline V gene. With V trimmed by 7 bases and J by 8 bases, 12 bases remained unmatched. The CDR3 bases are TGTGCCAGCACAGCTCCGACAGGGGTGCGGGAAAAACTGTTTTTT. Translation: CASTAPTGVREKLFF. Full variable domain (rest looked up from reference TRBV28 and TRBJ1-4): DVKVTQSSRYLVKRTGEKVFLECVQDMDHENMFWYRQDPGLGLRLIYFSYDVKMKEKGDIPEGYSVSREKKERFSLILESASTNQTSMYLCASTAPTGVREKLFFGSGTQLSVL.

The gene calls are TRBV10-3 and TRBJ2-1; 7 nucleotides align to TRBD1. There are 14 residues in the CDR3. V trimming: 6 bases; J trimming: 8 bases; junction bases outside the gene matches: 10. Germline-derived CDR1 and CDR2 are ENHRY and SYGVKD. This chain's CDR3 is CAISPTGSVDEQFF. The CDR3 region has the DNA TGTGCCATCAGCCCGACAGGGTCTGTCGATGAGCAGTTCTTC.

This chain links TRBV27 with TRBJ2-1; 7 nucleotides line up with TRBD2. The CDR3 has 14 amino acids. Trimming at V came to 5 bases and at J to 6 bases, leaving 7 bases not matched to a gene. From germline, CDR1 is MNHEY and CDR2 SMNVEV (reference sequence). CDR3 region: CASSRWGGSNEQFF. For the CDR3, the DNA is TGTGCCAGCAGTAGGTGGGGGGGGTCCAATGAGCAGTTCTTC.

This chain connects TRBV15 to TRBJ2-7; possible D gene TRBD1, 5 bases. CDR1 is LNHNV, CDR2 YYDKDF, per germline (reference sequence). The CDR3 length is 17 residues. The V and J ends lost 0 bases and 0 bases respectively, with 15 bases between them. The CDR3 loop reads CATSRDRGGRSSYEQYF. The DNA for the CDR3 is TGTGCCACCAGCAGAGATAGGGGCGGCCGGAGCTCCTACGAGCAGTACTTC.

The CDR3 coding sequence is TGTGCCAGCAGCTCTTACCAACGGGGGGCGCCGGATGAAAAACTGTTTTTT. As protein: CASSSYQRGAPDEKLFF. The rearrangement uses TRBV7-9 and TRBJ1-4, with D possibly matching TRBD1 (6 bases). V was clipped by 4 bases and J by 6 bases, with 21 bases between them. Germline V CDR1 and CDR2: SEHNR, FQNEAQ (reference sequence). This CDR3 contains 17 residues.

The rearrangement uses TRBV7-2 and TRBJ2-7, with D tentatively TRBD1 (6 bases). Per germline, CDR1 SGHTA and CDR2 FQGNSA. CDR3 length: 14 residues. The V end was cut by 7 bases, the J end by 1 base, with 14 bases between. In DNA form, the CDR3 reads TGTGCCAGCAACCCCCAGACAGGATCCTACGAGCAGTACTTC. Protein product: CASNPQTGSYEQYF.

A note on this clone: Other DNA sequences in this specimen translate into the identical CDR3. The rearrangement joins TRBV7-9 to TRBJ2-3; TRBD2 matches at 10 bases. Germline assignment: CDR1 SEHNR and CDR2 FQNEAQ (reference sequence). The V gene end was trimmed by 5 bases and the J gene end by 6 bases; junction bases not matched to a gene: 5. The CDR3 covers 14 residues. CDR3 sequence: CASSPGLAADTQYF. The CDR3 coding sequence is TGTGCCAGCAGCCCAGGACTAGCGGCCGATACGCAGTATTTT.